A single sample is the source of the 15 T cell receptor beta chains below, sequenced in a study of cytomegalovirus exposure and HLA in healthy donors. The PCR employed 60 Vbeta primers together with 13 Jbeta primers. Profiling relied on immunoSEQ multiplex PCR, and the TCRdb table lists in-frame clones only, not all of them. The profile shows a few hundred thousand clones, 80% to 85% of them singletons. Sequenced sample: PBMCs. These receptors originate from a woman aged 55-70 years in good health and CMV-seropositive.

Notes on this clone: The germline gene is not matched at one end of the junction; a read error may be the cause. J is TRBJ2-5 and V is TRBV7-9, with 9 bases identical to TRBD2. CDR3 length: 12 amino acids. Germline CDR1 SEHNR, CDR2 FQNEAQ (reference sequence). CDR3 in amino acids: CSSTMTGTSPYF. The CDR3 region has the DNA TGTTCCAGCACCATGACCGGGACTAGCCCTTACTTC. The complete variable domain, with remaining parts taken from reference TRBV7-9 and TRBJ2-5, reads DTGVSQNPRHKITKRGQNVTFRCDPISEHNRLYWYRQTLGQGPEFLTYFQNEAQLEKSRLLSDRFSAERPKGSFSTLEIQRTEQGDSAMYLCSSTMTGTSPYFGPGTRLLVL.

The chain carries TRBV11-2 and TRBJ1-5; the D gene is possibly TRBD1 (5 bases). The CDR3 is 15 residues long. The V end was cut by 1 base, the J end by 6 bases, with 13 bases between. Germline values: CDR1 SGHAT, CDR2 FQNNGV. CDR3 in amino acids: CASSLGEGVVQPQHF. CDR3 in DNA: TGTGCCAGCAGCTTAGGGGAAGGGGTTGTTCAGCCCCAGCATTTT.

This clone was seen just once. DNA of the CDR3: TGTGCCAGCAGTCCCCTCCGGGACAGGCCAGTTGGTAATGAAAAACTGTTTTTT. The encoded protein is CASSPLRDRPVGNEKLFF. The gene calls are TRBV27 and TRBJ1-4; TRBD1 agrees at 8 bases. J was trimmed by 4 bases and V by 5 bases; bases with no gene match: 15. This CDR3 region has 18 residues. The germline CDR1 and CDR2 sequences are MNHEY and SMNVEV (reference sequence).

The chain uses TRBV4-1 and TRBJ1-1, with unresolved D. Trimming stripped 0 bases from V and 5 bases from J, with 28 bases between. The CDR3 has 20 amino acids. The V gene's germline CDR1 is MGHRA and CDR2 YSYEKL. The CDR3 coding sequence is TGCGCCAGCAGCCAAGAGGCTATAGTAGAGAGAGTCGGGATTTGGACTGAAGCTTTCTTT. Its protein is CASSQEAIVERVGIWTEAFF.

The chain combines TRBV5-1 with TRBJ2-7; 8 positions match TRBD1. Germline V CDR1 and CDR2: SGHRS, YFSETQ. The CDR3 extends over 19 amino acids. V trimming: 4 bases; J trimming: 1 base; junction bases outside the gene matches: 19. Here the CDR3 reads CASSPGPGGGERRSYEQYF. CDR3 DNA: TGCGCCAGCAGCCCGGGCCCAGGGGGCGGCGAACGAAGATCCTACGAGCAGTACTTC.

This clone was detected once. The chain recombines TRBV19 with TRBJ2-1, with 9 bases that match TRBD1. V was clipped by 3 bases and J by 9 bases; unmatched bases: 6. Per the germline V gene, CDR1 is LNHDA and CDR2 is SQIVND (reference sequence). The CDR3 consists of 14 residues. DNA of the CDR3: TGTGCCAGTAGTATCCCCGGGACAGGGACTGAGCAGTTCTTC. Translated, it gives CASSIPGTGTEQFF.

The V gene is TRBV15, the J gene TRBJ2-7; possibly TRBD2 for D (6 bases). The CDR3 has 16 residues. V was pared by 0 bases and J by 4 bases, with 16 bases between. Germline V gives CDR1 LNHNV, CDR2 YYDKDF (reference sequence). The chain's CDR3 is CATSRDRRVLGYEQYF. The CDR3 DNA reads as TGTGCCACCAGCAGAGATCGGAGGGTCTTAGGGTACGAGCAGTACTTC.

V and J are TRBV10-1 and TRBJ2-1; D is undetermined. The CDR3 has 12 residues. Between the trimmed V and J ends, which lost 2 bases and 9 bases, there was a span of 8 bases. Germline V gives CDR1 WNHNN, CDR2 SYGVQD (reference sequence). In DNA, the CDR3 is TGCGCCAGCAGTGAGGGGCGTTCTGAGCAGTTCTTC. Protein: CASSEGRSEQFF.

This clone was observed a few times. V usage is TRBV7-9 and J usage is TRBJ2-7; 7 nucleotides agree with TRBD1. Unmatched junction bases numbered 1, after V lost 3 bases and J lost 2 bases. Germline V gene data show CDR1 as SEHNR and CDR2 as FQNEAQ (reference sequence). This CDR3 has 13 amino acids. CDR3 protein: CASSLGTAYEQYF. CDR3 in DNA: TGTGCCAGCAGCTTGGGGACAGCCTACGAGCAGTACTTC.

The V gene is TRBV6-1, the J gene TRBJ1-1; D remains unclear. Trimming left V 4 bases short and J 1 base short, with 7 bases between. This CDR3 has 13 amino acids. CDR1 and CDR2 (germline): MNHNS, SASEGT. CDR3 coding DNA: TGTGCCAGCAGTGCACAGACGAACACTGAAGCTTTCTTT. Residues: CASSAQTNTEAFF.

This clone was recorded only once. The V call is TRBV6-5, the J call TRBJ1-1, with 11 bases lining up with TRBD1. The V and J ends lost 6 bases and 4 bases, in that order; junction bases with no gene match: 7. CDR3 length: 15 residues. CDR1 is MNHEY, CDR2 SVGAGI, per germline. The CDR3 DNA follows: TGTGCCAGCAGCCGGGACAGGGGGGCTGGCACTGAAGCTTTCTTT. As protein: CASSRDRGAGTEAFF.

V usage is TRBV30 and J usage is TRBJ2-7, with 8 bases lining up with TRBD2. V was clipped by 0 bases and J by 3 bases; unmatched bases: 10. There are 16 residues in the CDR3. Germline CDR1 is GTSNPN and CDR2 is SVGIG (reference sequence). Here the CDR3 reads CAWSVRWAGGVYEQYF. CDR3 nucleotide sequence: TGTGCCTGGAGTGTAAGGTGGGCGGGAGGAGTCTACGAGCAGTACTTC.

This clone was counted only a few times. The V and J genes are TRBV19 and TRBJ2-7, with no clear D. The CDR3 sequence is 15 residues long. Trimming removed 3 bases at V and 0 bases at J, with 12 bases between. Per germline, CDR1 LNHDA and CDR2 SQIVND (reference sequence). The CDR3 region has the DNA TGTGCCAGTAGTATTTTCGGCGGTGCCTCCTACGAGCAGTACTTC. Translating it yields CASSIFGGASYEQYF. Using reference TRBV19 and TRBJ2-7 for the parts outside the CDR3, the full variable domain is DGGITQSPKYLFRKEGQNVTLSCEQNLNHDAMYWYRQDPGQGLRLIYYSQIVNDFQKGDIAEGYSVSREKKESFPLTVTSAQKNPTAFYLCASSIFGGASYEQYFGPGTRLTVT.

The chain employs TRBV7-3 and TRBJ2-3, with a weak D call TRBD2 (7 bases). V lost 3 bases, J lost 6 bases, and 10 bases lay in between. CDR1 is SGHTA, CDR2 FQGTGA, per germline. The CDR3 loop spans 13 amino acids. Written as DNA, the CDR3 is TGTGCCAGCAGCTTGGGGGGGCCCGATACGCAGTATTTT. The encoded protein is CASSLGGPDTQYF.

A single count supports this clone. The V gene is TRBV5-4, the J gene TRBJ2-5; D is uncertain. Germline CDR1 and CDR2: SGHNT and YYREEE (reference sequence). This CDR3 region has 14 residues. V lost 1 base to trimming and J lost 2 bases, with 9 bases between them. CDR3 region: CASSLQSAQETQYF. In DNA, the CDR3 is TGTGCCAGCAGCTTGCAGTCCGCACAAGAGACCCAGTACTTC.